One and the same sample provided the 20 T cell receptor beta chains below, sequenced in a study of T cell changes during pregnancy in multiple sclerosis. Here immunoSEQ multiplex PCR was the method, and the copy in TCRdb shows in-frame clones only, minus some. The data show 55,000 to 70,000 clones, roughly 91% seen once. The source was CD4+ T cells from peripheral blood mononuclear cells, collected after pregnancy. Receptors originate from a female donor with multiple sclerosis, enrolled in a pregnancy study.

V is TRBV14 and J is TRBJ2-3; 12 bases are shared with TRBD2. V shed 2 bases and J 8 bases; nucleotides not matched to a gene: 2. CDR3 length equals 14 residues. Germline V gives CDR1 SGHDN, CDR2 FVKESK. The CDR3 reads CASSQRLAGVTQYF. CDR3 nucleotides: TGTGCCAGCAGCCAACGACTAGCGGGGGTTACGCAGTATTTT. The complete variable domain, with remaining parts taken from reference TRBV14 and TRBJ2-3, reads EAGVTQFPSHSVIEKGQTVTLRCDPISGHDNLYWYRRVMGKEIKFLLHFVKESKQDESGMPNNRFLAERTGGTYSTLKVQPAELEDSGVYFCASSQRLAGVTQYFGPGTRLTVL.

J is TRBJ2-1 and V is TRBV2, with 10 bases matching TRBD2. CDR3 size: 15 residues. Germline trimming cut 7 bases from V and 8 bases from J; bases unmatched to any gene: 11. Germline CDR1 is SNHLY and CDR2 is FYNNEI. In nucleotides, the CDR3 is TGTGCCAGCACCCCAGCTAGCGGGAGTAAGGATGAGCAGTTCTTC. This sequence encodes CASTPASGSKDEQFF.

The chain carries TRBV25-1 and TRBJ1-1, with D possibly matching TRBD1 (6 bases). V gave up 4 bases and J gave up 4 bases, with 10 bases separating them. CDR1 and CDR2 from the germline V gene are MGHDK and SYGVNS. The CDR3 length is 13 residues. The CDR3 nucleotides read TGTGCCAGCAGTGGACAGGTGCGCACTGAAGCTTTCTTT. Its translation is CASSGQVRTEAFF. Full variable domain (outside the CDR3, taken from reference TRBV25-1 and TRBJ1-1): EADIYQTPRYLVIGTGKKITLECSQTMGHDKMYWYQQDPGMELHLIHYSYGVNSTEKGDLSSESTVSRIRTEHFPLTLESARPSHTSQYLCASSGQVRTEAFFGQGTRLTVV.

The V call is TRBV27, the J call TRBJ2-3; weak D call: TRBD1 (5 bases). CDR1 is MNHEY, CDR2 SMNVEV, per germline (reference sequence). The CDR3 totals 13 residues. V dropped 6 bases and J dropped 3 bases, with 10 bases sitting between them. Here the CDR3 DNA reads TGTGCCAGCAGAGGGGAAACGACAGATACGCAGTATTTT. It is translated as CASRGETTDTQYF.

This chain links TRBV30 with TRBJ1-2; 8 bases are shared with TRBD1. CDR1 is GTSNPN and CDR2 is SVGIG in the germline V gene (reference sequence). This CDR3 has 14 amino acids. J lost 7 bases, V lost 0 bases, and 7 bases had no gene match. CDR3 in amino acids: CAWSVTLTGGGYTF. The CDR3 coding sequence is TGTGCCTGGAGTGTAACCCTTACAGGGGGTGGCTACACCTTC.

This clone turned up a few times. CDR3 region: CASSLGGRITGELFF. The CDR3 region has the DNA TGCGCCAGCAGCTTGGGGGGGCGGATCACCGGGGAGCTGTTTTTT. The chain combines TRBV5-1 with TRBJ2-2, with a possible D match to TRBD1 (6 bases). The CDR3 has 15 amino acids. Germline V gives CDR1 SGHRS, CDR2 YFSETQ. V lost 0 bases and J 4 bases, leaving 10 bases between the germline ends.

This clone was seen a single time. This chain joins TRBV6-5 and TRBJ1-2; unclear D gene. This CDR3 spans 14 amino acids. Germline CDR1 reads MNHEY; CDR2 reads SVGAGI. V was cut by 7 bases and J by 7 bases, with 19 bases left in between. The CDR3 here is CASKKTGSERGYTF. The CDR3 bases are TGTGCCAGCAAAAAAACGGGGTCGGAACGTGGCTACACCTTC.

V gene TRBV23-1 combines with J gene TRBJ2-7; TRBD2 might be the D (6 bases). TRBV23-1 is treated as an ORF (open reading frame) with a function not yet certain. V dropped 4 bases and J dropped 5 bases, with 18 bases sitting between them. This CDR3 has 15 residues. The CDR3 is CASSLRGGASHEQYF. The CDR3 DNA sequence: TGCGCCAGCAGTCTGAGGGGAGGAGCTTCCCACGAGCAGTACTTC.

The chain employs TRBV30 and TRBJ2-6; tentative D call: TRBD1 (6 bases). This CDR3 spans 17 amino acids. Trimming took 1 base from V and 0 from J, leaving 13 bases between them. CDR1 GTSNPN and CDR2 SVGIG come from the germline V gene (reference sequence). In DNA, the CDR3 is TGTGCCTGGAGTGGGACAGAGTCCCCCTCTGGGGCCAACGTCCTGACTTTC. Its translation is CAWSGTESPSGANVLTF.

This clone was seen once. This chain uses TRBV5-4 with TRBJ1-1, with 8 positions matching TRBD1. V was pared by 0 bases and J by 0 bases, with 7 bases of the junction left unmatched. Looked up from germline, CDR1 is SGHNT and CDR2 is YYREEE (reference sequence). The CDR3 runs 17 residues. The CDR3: CASSLGSGGPMNTEAFF. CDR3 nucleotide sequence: TGTGCCAGCAGCTTGGGGTCAGGGGGCCCCATGAACACTGAAGCTTTCTTT.

This chain's CDR3 is CAWSVGGRKDTQYF. In DNA, the CDR3 is TGTGCCTGGAGTGTGGGGGGGCGGAAAGATACGCAGTATTTT. The chain carries TRBV30 and TRBJ2-3; a possible D gene is TRBD2 (7 bases). The CDR3 consists of 14 residues. V was pared by 0 bases and J by 5 bases, with 12 bases between. Germline V lookup: CDR1 GTSNPN, CDR2 SVGIG (reference sequence).

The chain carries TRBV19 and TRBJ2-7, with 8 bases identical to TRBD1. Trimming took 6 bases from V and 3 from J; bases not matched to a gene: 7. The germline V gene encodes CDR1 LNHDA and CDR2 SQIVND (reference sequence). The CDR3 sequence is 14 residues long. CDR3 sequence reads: CASSKTGELYEQYF. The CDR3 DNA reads TGTGCCAGTAGCAAGACAGGGGAACTCTACGAGCAGTACTTC.

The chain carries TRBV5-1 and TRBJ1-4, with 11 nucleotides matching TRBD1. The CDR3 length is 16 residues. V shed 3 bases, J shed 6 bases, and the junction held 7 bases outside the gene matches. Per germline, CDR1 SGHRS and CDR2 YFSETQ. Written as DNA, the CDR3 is TGCGCCAGCAGCTGGACGGACAGGGGGCGGGATGAAAAACTGTTTTTT. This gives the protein CASSWTDRGRDEKLFF.

Here the CDR3 reads CASRTAFSGNTIYF. DNA of the CDR3: TGTGCCAGCAGGACAGCTTTCTCTGGAAACACCATATATTTT. This sequence joins TRBV6-1 and TRBJ1-3; weak D call: TRBD1 (5 bases). This CDR3 is 14 amino acids long. Germline V lookup: CDR1 MNHNS, CDR2 SASEGT. Trimming took off 6 bases at V and 0 bases at J, with 9 bases between the two ends.

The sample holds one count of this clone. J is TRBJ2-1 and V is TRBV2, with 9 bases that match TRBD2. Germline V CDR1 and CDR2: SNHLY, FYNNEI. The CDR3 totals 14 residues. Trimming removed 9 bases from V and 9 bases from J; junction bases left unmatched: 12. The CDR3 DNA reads TGTGCCAGTGCCGTGCGGGAGGGCCTCAGTGAGCAGTTCTTC. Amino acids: CASAVREGLSEQFF.

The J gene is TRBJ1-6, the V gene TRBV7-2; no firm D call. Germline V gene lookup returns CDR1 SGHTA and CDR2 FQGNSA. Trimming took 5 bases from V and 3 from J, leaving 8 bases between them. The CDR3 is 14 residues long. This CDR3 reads CASSPGDYNSPLHF. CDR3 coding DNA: TGTGCCAGCAGCCCCGGGGACTATAATTCACCCCTCCACTTT. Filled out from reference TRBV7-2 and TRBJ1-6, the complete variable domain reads GAGVSQSPSNKVTEKGKDVELRCDPISGHTALYWYRQSLGQGLEFLIYFQGNSAPDKSGLPSDRFSAERTGGSVSTLTIQRTQQEDSAVYLCASSPGDYNSPLHFGNGTRLTVT.

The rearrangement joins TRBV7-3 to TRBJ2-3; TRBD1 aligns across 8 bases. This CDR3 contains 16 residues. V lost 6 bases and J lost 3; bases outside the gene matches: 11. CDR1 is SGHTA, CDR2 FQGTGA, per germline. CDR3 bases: TGTGCCAGCAGTCGTTCGCAGGGGGCGGGAACAGATACGCAGTATTTT. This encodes CASSRSQGAGTDTQYF. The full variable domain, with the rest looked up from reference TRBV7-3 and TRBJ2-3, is GAGVSQTPSNKVTEKGKYVELRCDPISGHTALYWYRQSLGQGPEFLIYFQGTGAADDSGLPNDRFFAVRPEGSVSTLKIQRTERGDSAVYLCASSRSQGAGTDTQYFGPGTRLTVL.

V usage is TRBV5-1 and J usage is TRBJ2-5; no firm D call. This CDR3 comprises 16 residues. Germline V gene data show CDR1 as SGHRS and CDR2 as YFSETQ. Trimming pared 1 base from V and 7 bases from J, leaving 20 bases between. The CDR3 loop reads CASSLYTDYSRGTQYF. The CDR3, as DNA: TGCGCCAGCAGCTTGTATACGGATTACTCAAGAGGGACCCAGTACTTC.

The CDR3 sequence is CASSLEAGSQETQYF. The CDR3 DNA reads TGTGCCAGCAGCTTGGAGGCGGGCAGTCAAGAGACCCAGTACTTC. The rearrangement links TRBV5-8 to TRBJ2-5; weak D call: TRBD2 (5 bases). The CDR3 extends over 15 amino acids. The germline V and J ends were trimmed by 0 bases and 2 bases, with 11 bases remaining between them. Germline V gives CDR1 SGHTS, CDR2 YDEGEE. The full variable domain, with the rest looked up from reference TRBV5-8 and TRBJ2-5, is EAGVTQSPTHLIKTRGQQATLRCSPISGHTSVYWYQQALGLGLQFLLWYDEGEERNRGNFPPRFSGRQFPNYSSELNVNALELEDSALYLCASSLEAGSQETQYFGPGTRLLVL.

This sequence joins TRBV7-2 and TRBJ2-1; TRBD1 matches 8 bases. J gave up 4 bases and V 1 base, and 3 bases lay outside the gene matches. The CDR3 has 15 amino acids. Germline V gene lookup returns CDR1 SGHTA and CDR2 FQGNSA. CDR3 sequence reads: CASSLGGQAYNEQFF. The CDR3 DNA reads TGTGCCAGCAGCTTAGGGGGACAGGCGTACAATGAGCAGTTCTTC.